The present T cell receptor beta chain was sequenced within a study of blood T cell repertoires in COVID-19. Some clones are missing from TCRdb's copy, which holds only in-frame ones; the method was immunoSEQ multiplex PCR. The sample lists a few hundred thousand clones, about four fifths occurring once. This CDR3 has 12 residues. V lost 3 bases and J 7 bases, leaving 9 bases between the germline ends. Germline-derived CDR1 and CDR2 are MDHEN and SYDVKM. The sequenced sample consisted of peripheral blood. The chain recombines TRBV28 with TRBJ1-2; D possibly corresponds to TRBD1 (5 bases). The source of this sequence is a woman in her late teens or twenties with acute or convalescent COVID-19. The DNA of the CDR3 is TGTGCCAGCAGTTTTCTCGGGGGTGGCTACACCTTC. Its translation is CASSFLGGGYTF.